A single sample gave rise to the 20 T cell receptor beta chains below, sequenced in a study of T-cell memory formation after mild COVID-19. From the 5' RACE reads, TCRdb called clonotypes with MiXCR, one entry per CDR3 protein. The sample has around 200,000 distinct CDR3 sequences, about a fifth seen once. Sequencing was performed on PBMCs or a T cell subset sorted from them (not recorded which). The receptors come from a man aged 18 to 35 who had mild COVID-19 (a few samples of this study predate the infection). Cell type and time point are not known.

This chain connects TRBV5-1 to TRBJ1-6; 7 nucleotides line up with TRBD1. Trimming cost V 0 bases and J 9 bases; bases outside gene matches: 6. The CDR3 consists of 15 residues. In germline, CDR1 is SGHRS, CDR2 YFSETQ. The CDR3 DNA sequence: TGCGCCAGCAGCTTGGATACAGGGGTTGTTTCACCCCTCCACTTT. This encodes CASSLDTGVVSPLHF.

This chain joins TRBV2 and TRBJ2-5, with 7 bases that match TRBD2. This CDR3 is 14 amino acids long. From germline, CDR1 is SNHLY and CDR2 FYNNEI. J was trimmed by 7 bases and V by 1 base; bases with no gene match: 6. CDR3 loop: CASSEGLGGVTQYF. In DNA, the CDR3 is TGTGCCAGCAGTGAAGGACTGGGGGGGGTGACCCAGTACTTC.

The chain carries TRBV4-2 and TRBJ1-6, with D perhaps TRBD1 (5 bases). The CDR3 runs 15 residues. CDR1 LGHNA and CDR2 YNFKEQ come from the germline V gene. Trimming removed 3 bases from V and 8 bases from J, with 14 bases in between. The CDR3 region is CASSQRGIADSPLHF. In nucleotides, the CDR3 is TGTGCCAGCAGCCAGCGGGGGATCGCTGATTCACCCCTCCACTTT.

V and J are TRBV10-3 and TRBJ2-5, with no clear D. The CDR3 has 13 amino acids. V gave up 5 bases and J gave up 2 bases, with 9 bases separating them. CDR1 is ENHRY, CDR2 SYGVKD, per germline. CDR3: CAISLAEQETQYF. DNA for the CDR3: TGTGCCATCAGTTTGGCGGAGCAAGAGACCCAGTACTTC.

The genes are TRBV6-5 and TRBJ1-2; D might be TRBD1 (6 bases). V was shortened by 6 bases and J by 7 bases, with 18 bases between the two germline ends. This CDR3 has 14 residues. Germline CDR1 is MNHEY and CDR2 is SVGAGI. In DNA, the CDR3 is TGTGCCAGCAGCTTGGGTATAAACAGGGCTGGCTACACCTTC. This sequence encodes CASSLGINRAGYTF.

This clonotype was seen a few times. V gene TRBV12-3 or TRBV12-4 combines with J gene TRBJ2-2; unclear D gene. Trimming removed 6 bases at V and 1 base at J, with 9 bases between. The CDR3 is 14 amino acids. The CDR3 nucleotides are TGTGCCAGCAGCGATAACTGGAACACCGGGGAGCTGTTTTTT. Protein product: CASSDNWNTGELFF.

This clonotype occurred a few times. This sequence joins TRBV6-5 and TRBJ2-7; D remains unclear. Germline lookup yields CDR1 MNHEY and CDR2 SVGAGI. The CDR3 sequence is 13 residues long. V was shortened by 4 bases and J by 5 bases, with 12 bases between the two germline ends. CDR3 sequence: CASSSPLADEQYF. Here the CDR3 DNA reads TGTGCCAGCAGTTCCCCACTGGCAGACGAGCAGTACTTC.

This chain joins TRBV18 and TRBJ1-1, with 10 bases that match TRBD1. J gave up 10 bases and V 6 bases, and 11 bases lay outside the gene matches. This CDR3 spans 14 amino acids. Germline V gene sequence: CDR1 KGHSH, CDR2 LQKENI. Here the CDR3 reads CASSPGQGFSGAFF. The CDR3 DNA reads as TGTGCCAGCTCCCCGGGACAGGGGTTTAGTGGAGCTTTCTTT. The full variable domain, completed using reference TRBV18 and TRBJ1-1, is NAGVMQNPRHLVRRRGQEARLRCSPMKGHSHVYWYRQLPEEGLKFMVYLQKENIIDESGMPKERFSAEFPKEGPSILRIQQVVRGDSAAYFCASSPGQGFSGAFFGQGTRLTVV.

This clonotype has ten or more counts. V usage is TRBV5-1 and J usage is TRBJ2-1; 8 bases match TRBD1. Germline V gives CDR1 SGHRS, CDR2 YFSETQ. This CDR3 is built from 14 residues. The V and J ends lost 4 bases and 5 bases, in that order; junction bases with no gene match: 5. CDR3 amino acids: CASSVQGADNEQFF. The CDR3 DNA reads TGCGCCAGCAGCGTCCAGGGGGCGGACAATGAGCAGTTCTTC. Supplemented by reference TRBV5-1 and TRBJ2-1, the full variable domain reads KAGVTQTPRYLIKTRGQQVTLSCSPISGHRSVSWYQQTPGQGLQFLFEYFSETQRNKGNFPGRFSGRQFSNSRSEMNVSTLELGDSALYLCASSVQGADNEQFFGPGTRLTVL.

The chain joins TRBV7-2 to TRBJ1-2; D not certain. The CDR3 runs 12 residues. Trimming removed 0 bases at V and 8 bases at J, with 7 bases between. Germline loops: CDR1 SGHTA, CDR2 FQGNSA. The CDR3 protein is CASSLARRGYTF. The CDR3, as DNA: TGTGCCAGCAGCTTAGCGCGGAGGGGCTACACCTTC.

Only a few counts were recorded for this clonotype. The chain joins TRBV5-1 to TRBJ2-5; 7 bases match TRBD2. Germline-derived CDR1 and CDR2 are SGHRS and YFSETQ. There are 17 residues in the CDR3. The V gene end was trimmed by 1 base and the J gene end by 1 base; junction bases not matched to a gene: 10. The CDR3, as DNA: TGCGCCAGCAGCTTGAATCCGGCGCGGGGGACCCAAGAGACCCAGTACTTC. Translation gives CASSLNPARGTQETQYF.

This clonotype showed up just a few times. The rearrangement links TRBV27 to TRBJ1-2, with 8 bases matching TRBD1. The ends lost 6 bases at V and 3 bases at J; junction bases unmatched: 12. The V gene's germline CDR1 is MNHEY and CDR2 SMNVEV (reference sequence). The length of the CDR3 is 16 residues. The CDR3 DNA reads TGTGCCAGCAGAAGAAGGACAGGGATGGCTGACTATGGCTACACCTTC. Amino acids: CASRRRTGMADYGYTF.

This clonotype was recorded a few times. V usage is TRBV5-1 and J usage is TRBJ1-3; D perhaps matches TRBD1 (5 bases). The CDR3 is made up of 16 amino acids. The germline gives CDR1 SGHRS, CDR2 YFSETQ. The ends were cut back, 0 bases at V and 1 base at J, with 11 bases in the middle. The CDR3 spells CASSLEAQGSGNTIYF. The CDR3 DNA is TGCGCCAGCAGCTTGGAAGCCCAGGGATCTGGAAACACCATATATTTT.

The rearrangement links TRBV7-2 to TRBJ2-1, with 7 nucleotides matching TRBD2. CDR1 is SGHTA and CDR2 is FQGNSA in the germline V gene. The CDR3 contains 15 residues. With 3 bases clipped from V and 8 bases from J, the junction kept 10 bases outside the gene matches. The CDR3 here is CASSLGRAFGDEQFF. CDR3 sequence (DNA): TGTGCCAGCAGCTTGGGGAGGGCCTTCGGGGATGAGCAGTTCTTC.

This clonotype was detected a few times. The gene calls are TRBV2 and TRBJ1-6, with 7 bases that match TRBD1. Trimming cost V 2 bases and J 7 bases; bases outside gene matches: 11. The germline V gene encodes CDR1 SNHLY and CDR2 FYNNEI. The CDR3 extends over 17 amino acids. The CDR3 loop reads CASSENGPGRGNSPLHF. CDR3 DNA: TGTGCCAGCAGTGAAAACGGGCCGGGCAGGGGGAATTCACCCCTCCACTTT.

In this sample, this clonotype turned up a few times. A much larger clone differs from this one at a single base, so this may be a read error. V and J are TRBV11-2 and TRBJ1-1; no firm D call. This CDR3 is 13 amino acids long. V lost 0 bases and J lost 5, with 7 bases in between. Germline CDR1 is SGHAT and CDR2 is FQNNGV. The CDR3 spells CASSLDRKTEAFF. CDR3 nucleotide sequence: TGTGCCAGCAGCTTAGACAGGAAGACTGAAGCTTTCTTT.

The rearrangement joins TRBV7-9 to TRBJ1-1, with D hard to call. This CDR3 contains 14 residues. V was shortened by 8 bases and J by 0 bases, with 13 bases between the two germline ends. The V gene's germline CDR1 is SEHNR and CDR2 FQNEAQ (reference sequence). This chain's CDR3 is CASGLLAVNTEAFF. The CDR3 DNA follows: TGTGCCAGCGGTCTCCTCGCGGTGAACACTGAAGCTTTCTTT.

The CDR3 DNA sequence: TGTGCCAGCAGCCCCCCACAACAGAATTACGAGCAGTACGTC. Its protein is CASSPPQQNYEQYV. The V call is TRBV7-9, the J call TRBJ2-7; D is uncertain. This CDR3 is 14 amino acids long. V dropped 5 bases and J dropped 4 bases, with 15 bases sitting between them. In germline, CDR1 is SEHNR, CDR2 FQNEAQ (reference sequence).

V is TRBV3-1 and J is TRBJ2-1; 8 bases are a match to TRBD2. The ends lost 1 base at V and 4 bases at J; junction bases unmatched: 3. Germline CDR1 reads LGHDT; CDR2 reads YNNKEL (reference sequence). The CDR3 is 15 amino acids. This CDR3 is CASSQVAGMYNEQFF. The CDR3 DNA follows: TGTGCCAGCAGCCAAGTAGCGGGGATGTACAATGAGCAGTTCTTC.

This chain joins TRBV5-1 and TRBJ1-2, with unresolved D. V lost 2 bases and J 4 bases, leaving 12 bases between the germline ends. This CDR3 is 14 amino acids long. Germline CDR1 is SGHRS and CDR2 is YFSETQ. CDR3 sequence (DNA): TGCGCCAGCAGCTTATCCGATCCTCTCTATGGCTACACCTTC. Amino acids: CASSLSDPLYGYTF. Based on the CDR3 plus reference TRBV5-1 and TRBJ1-2, the full variable domain is KAGVTQTPRYLIKTRGQQVTLSCSPISGHRSVSWYQQTPGQGLQFLFEYFSETQRNKGNFPGRFSGRQFSNSRSEMNVSTLELGDSALYLCASSLSDPLYGYTFGSGTRLTVV.